The 23 T cell receptor beta chains given below trace back to one sample, sequenced in a study of blood T cell repertoires in COVID-19. Produced via immunoSEQ multiplex PCR; TCRdb's table is partial and in-frame only. The sample contains almost 400,000 clones, 88% of which appear only once. The sequencing sample was made of PBMCs or T cells enriched from blood (not recorded which). These receptor sequences come from a woman aged 25 to 39 with acute COVID-19.

This chain connects TRBV5-6 to TRBJ2-7, with a weak D call TRBD2 (6 bases). V lost 2 bases, J lost 3 bases, and 15 bases lay in between. The CDR3 length is 15 residues. Germline lookup yields CDR1 SGHDT and CDR2 YYEEEE. CDR3 sequence reads: CASSFRGKTVYEQYF. DNA for the CDR3: TGTGCCAGCAGCTTCCGGGGGAAAACGGTCTACGAGCAGTACTTC.

The chain carries TRBV6-5 and TRBJ1-3, with a tentative D call TRBD1 (6 bases). The CDR3 is 16 residues long. CDR1 and CDR2 (germline): MNHEY, SVGAGI. Trimming pared 0 bases from V and 0 bases from J, leaving 9 bases between. The CDR3 DNA reads TGTGCCAGCAGTTACTCCAGGGGTAACTCTGGAAACACCATATATTTT. Translated: CASSYSRGNSGNTIYF.

The chain recombines TRBV4-1 with TRBJ2-3, with 8 bases that match TRBD2. Losses at the gene ends were 0 bases for V and 6 bases for J; bases not matched to a gene: 8. In germline, CDR1 is MGHRA, CDR2 YSYEKL. The CDR3 runs to 16 residues. The DNA of the CDR3 is TGCGCCAGCAGCCAAGATATGTCCGGGGGGGCGGATACGCAGTATTTT. Translated: CASSQDMSGGADTQYF.

This sequence joins TRBV24-1 and TRBJ2-7; the match to TRBD1 covers 8 bases. There are 16 residues in the CDR3. CDR1 and CDR2 from the germline V gene are KGHDR and SFDVKD. Losses at the gene ends were 4 bases for V and 6 bases for J; bases not matched to a gene: 13. The CDR3 nucleotides read TGTGCCACCAGTGACCCCGGACAGGGCGGGATAAGCGAGCAGTACTTC. As protein: CATSDPGQGGISEQYF.

This chain joins TRBV19 and TRBJ2-5, with 9 bases matching TRBD1. The germline CDR1 and CDR2 sequences are LNHDA and SQIVND (reference sequence). With V trimmed by 7 bases and J by 7 bases, 7 bases remained unmatched. The CDR3 is 13 residues long. DNA of the CDR3: TGTGCCAGTACCGGGACAGGGAAAGTGACCCAGTACTTC. Protein sequence: CASTGTGKVTQYF.

The chain has TRBV7-3 and TRBJ2-3; a weak D match, TRBD2 (6 bases). Trimming took off 1 base at V and 6 bases at J, with 11 bases between the two ends. The CDR3 runs to 14 residues. Germline V gives CDR1 SGHTA, CDR2 FQGTGA. CDR3 in DNA: TGTGCCAGCAGCTTAAATGGAGGGACGGATACGCAGTATTTT. The encoded protein is CASSLNGGTDTQYF.

V usage is TRBV5-6 and J usage is TRBJ1-5; the D is unclear. The CDR3 runs to 15 residues. Germline V lookup: CDR1 SGHDT, CDR2 YYEEEE. V was cut by 6 bases and J by 0 bases, with 13 bases left in between. Written as DNA, the CDR3 is TGTGCCAGCACTAAACGTTCAAATAGCAATCAGCCCCAGCATTTT. Translated, it gives CASTKRSNSNQPQHF. Supplemented by reference TRBV5-6 and TRBJ1-5, the full variable domain reads DAGVTQSPTHLIKTRGQQVTLRCSPKSGHDTVSWYQQALGQGPQFIFQYYEEEERQRGNFPDRFSGHQFPNYSSELNVNALLLGDSALYLCASTKRSNSNQPQHFGDGTRLSIL.

The chain carries TRBV2 and TRBJ1-5, with a tentative D call TRBD1 (5 bases). CDR1 and CDR2 (germline): SNHLY, FYNNEI. This CDR3 spans 15 amino acids. Between the trimmed V and J ends, which lost 1 base and 3 bases, there was a span of 10 bases. The CDR3 sequence is CASSEGGGSNQPQHF. CDR3 coding DNA: TGTGCCAGCAGTGAAGGGGGGGGGTCCAATCAGCCCCAGCATTTT.

The V gene is TRBV18, the J gene TRBJ1-6; no firm D call. CDR3 length: 18 residues. The V end was cut by 6 bases, the J end by 4 bases, with 22 bases between. CDR1 is KGHSH and CDR2 is LQKENI in the germline V gene. The CDR3 sequence is CASSPTISRTRYNSPLHF. CDR3 sequence (DNA): TGTGCCAGCTCCCCCACAATCAGTCGTACTAGATATAATTCACCCCTCCACTTT.

The chain recombines TRBV29-1 with TRBJ1-1; possibly TRBD1 for D (6 bases). The CDR3 is made up of 12 amino acids. Germline V CDR1 and CDR2: SQVTM, ANQGSEA. V dropped 5 bases and J dropped 4 bases, with 11 bases sitting between them. The CDR3 loop reads CSVPGAGTEAFF. The CDR3 DNA sequence: TGCAGCGTTCCAGGGGCGGGCACTGAAGCTTTCTTT.

This chain links TRBV7-3 with TRBJ1-5, with D unclear. Trimming cost V 0 bases and J 1 base, with 10 bases left between them. Germline V lookup: CDR1 SGHTA, CDR2 FQGTGA. The CDR3 has 16 residues. CDR3 in amino acids: CASSLTADTSNQPQHF. CDR3 DNA sequence: TGTGCCAGCAGCTTAACGGCCGACACGAGCAATCAGCCCCAGCATTTT.

A few counts support this clone. The V call is TRBV7-2, the J call TRBJ1-2; TRBD1 aligns across 10 bases. The ends lost 5 bases at V and 5 bases at J; junction bases unmatched: 11. The CDR3 covers 16 residues. In germline, CDR1 is SGHTA, CDR2 FQGNSA. The CDR3: CASSPTGGASVYGYTF. The CDR3 nucleotides are TGTGCCAGCAGCCCGACAGGGGGCGCATCCGTTTATGGCTACACCTTC.

CDR3: CASSMSRSGLAGPEQFF. CDR3 DNA: TGTGCCAGTAGTATGTCTCGGTCCGGGCTAGCGGGGCCTGAGCAGTTCTTC. V usage is TRBV19 and J usage is TRBJ2-1, with TRBD2 matching 9 bases. This CDR3 spans 17 amino acids. Germline CDR1 LNHDA, CDR2 SQIVND (reference sequence). After removal of 3 bases from V and 9 bases from J, the junction contained 15 bases not matched to a gene.

This chain connects TRBV5-4 to TRBJ2-7; no firm D call. The length of the CDR3 is 12 residues. CDR1 is SGHNT, CDR2 YYREEE, per germline (reference sequence). Trimming left V 2 bases short and J 4 bases short, with 7 bases between. CDR3 amino acids: CASSLDTYEQYF. The CDR3 bases are TGTGCCAGCAGCTTAGACACGTACGAGCAGTACTTC. Variable domain in full (rest from reference TRBV5-4 and TRBJ2-7): ETGVTQSPTHLIKTRGQQVTLRCSSQSGHNTVSWYQQALGQGPQFIFQYYREEENGRGNFPPRFSGLQFPNYSSELNVNALELDDSALYLCASSLDTYEQYFGPGTRLTVT.

In its sample, this clone was seen once. The genes are TRBV20-1 and TRBJ1-1; no clear D gene. Trimming pared 3 bases from V and 3 bases from J, leaving 11 bases between. CDR1 and CDR2 (germline): DFQATT, SNEGSKA (reference sequence). This CDR3 contains 13 residues. CDR3 DNA: TGCAGTGCTAGTACGGTGGCGGACACTGAAGCTTTCTTT. Translation: CSASTVADTEAFF.

The chain links TRBV2 to TRBJ1-1, with a tentative D call TRBD1 (6 bases). Germline CDR1 is SNHLY and CDR2 is FYNNEI. The CDR3 contains 14 residues. The V and J ends lost 4 bases and 0 bases respectively, with 9 bases between them. CDR3 coding DNA: TGTGCCAGCAGTGCACAGGGCTTGAACACTGAAGCTTTCTTT. Protein sequence: CASSAQGLNTEAFF. Full variable domain (outside the CDR3, taken from reference TRBV2 and TRBJ1-1): EPEVTQTPSHQVTQMGQEVILRCVPISNHLYFYWYRQILGQKVEFLVSFYNNEISEKSEIFDDQFSVERPDGSNFTLKIRSTKLEDSAMYFCASSAQGLNTEAFFGQGTRLTVV.

This chain joins TRBV24-1 and TRBJ1-6, with D unclear. Between the trimmed V and J ends, which lost 8 bases and 11 bases, there was a span of 6 bases. This CDR3 is built from 10 residues. Looked up from germline, CDR1 is KGHDR and CDR2 is SFDVKD. In DNA, the CDR3 is TGTGCCACCATCAGTACACCCCTCCACTTT. Translated, it gives CATISTPLHF.

The rearrangement uses TRBV19 and TRBJ1-4; D might be TRBD1 (5 bases). This CDR3 is built from 15 residues. V was clipped by 3 bases and J by 7 bases, with 15 bases between them. CDR1 is LNHDA and CDR2 is SQIVND in the germline V gene (reference sequence). The CDR3 is CASSMGGARSEKLFF. The CDR3 nucleotides are TGTGCCAGTAGTATGGGCGGGGCGCGGAGTGAAAAACTGTTTTTT.

The J gene is TRBJ1-1, the V gene TRBV12-3 or TRBV12-4, with unresolved D. V was trimmed by 7 bases and J by 5 bases, leaving 11 bases between them. The CDR3 totals 12 residues. The CDR3 DNA is TGTGCCAGCACCGGCGGTGGTACTGAAGCTTTCTTT. It specifies CASTGGGTEAFF.

The V and J genes are TRBV5-6 and TRBJ1-6; D might be TRBD1 (5 bases). This CDR3 spans 16 amino acids. The V gene's germline CDR1 is SGHDT and CDR2 YYEEEE. V was shortened by 0 bases and J by 4 bases, with 11 bases between the two germline ends. The CDR3 DNA reads TGTGCCAGCAGCTTGGATCAGGGTCGGTATAATTCACCCCTCCACTTT. The encoded protein is CASSLDQGRYNSPLHF.

This clone was counted a single time. The chain couples TRBV11-2 to TRBJ2-7, with 7 nucleotides matching TRBD2. The CDR3 is 15 amino acids. CDR1 is SGHAT and CDR2 is FQNNGV in the germline V gene. Trimming took 1 base from V and 2 from J; bases not matched to a gene: 5. Here the CDR3 DNA reads TGTGCCAGCAGCTTAGGGGCGGGGGAGACCTACGAGCAGTACTTC. This encodes CASSLGAGETYEQYF.

The chain recombines TRBV15 with TRBJ2-2; D is unresolved. The germline V gene encodes CDR1 LNHNV and CDR2 YYDKDF (reference sequence). The CDR3 is 15 residues long. V was shortened by 2 bases and J by 4 bases, with 11 bases between the two germline ends. CDR3 region: CATSRTALSTGELFF. CDR3 nucleotides: TGTGCCACCAGCAGAACTGCTCTTAGCACCGGGGAGCTGTTTTTT.

The genes are TRBV2 and TRBJ2-7, with D unclear. This CDR3 is 15 amino acids long. Trimming took 4 bases from V and 3 from J, leaving 16 bases between them. Germline V gene sequence: CDR1 SNHLY, CDR2 FYNNEI. CDR3 sequence (DNA): TGTGCCAGCAGTGGGCCCCAGGCGCTAATCTACGAGCAGTACTTC. Protein: CASSGPQALIYEQYF. Combining the CDR3 with reference TRBV2 and TRBJ2-7 gives the whole variable domain EPEVTQTPSHQVTQMGQEVILRCVPISNHLYFYWYRQILGQKVEFLVSFYNNEISEKSEIFDDQFSVERPDGSNFTLKIRSTKLEDSAMYFCASSGPQALIYEQYFGPGTRLTVT.